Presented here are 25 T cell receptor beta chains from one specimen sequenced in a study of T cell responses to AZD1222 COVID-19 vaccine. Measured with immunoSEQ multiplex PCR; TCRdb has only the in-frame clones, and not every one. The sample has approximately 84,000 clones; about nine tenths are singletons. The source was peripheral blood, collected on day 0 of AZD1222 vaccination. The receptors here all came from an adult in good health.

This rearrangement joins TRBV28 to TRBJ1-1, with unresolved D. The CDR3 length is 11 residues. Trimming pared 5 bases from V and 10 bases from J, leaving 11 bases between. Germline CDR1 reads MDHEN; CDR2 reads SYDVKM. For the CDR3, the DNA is TGTGCCAGCAGTACGCGGACCTTAGCTTTCTTT. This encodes CASSTRTLAFF.

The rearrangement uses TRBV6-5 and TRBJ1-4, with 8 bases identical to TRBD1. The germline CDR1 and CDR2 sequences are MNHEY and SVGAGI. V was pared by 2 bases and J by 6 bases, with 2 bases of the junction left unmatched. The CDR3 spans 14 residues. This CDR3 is CASSYGQGYEKLFF. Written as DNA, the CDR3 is TGTGCCAGCAGTTACGGACAGGGTTATGAAAAACTGTTTTTT.

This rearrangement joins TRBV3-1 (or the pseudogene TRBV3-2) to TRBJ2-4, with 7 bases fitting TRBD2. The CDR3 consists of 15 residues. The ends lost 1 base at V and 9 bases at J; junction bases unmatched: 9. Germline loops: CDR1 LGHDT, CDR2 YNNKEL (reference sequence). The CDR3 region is CASSQGLRGGVIQYF. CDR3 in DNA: TGTGCCAGCAGCCAAGGTTTGCGGGGAGGGGTCATTCAGTACTTC.

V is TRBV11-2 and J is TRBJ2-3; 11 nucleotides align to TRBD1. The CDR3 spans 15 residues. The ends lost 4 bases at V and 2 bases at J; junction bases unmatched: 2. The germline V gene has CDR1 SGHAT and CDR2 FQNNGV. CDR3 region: CASSSGQGVTDTQYF. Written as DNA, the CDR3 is TGTGCCAGCAGCTCGGGACAGGGGGTCACAGATACGCAGTATTTT.

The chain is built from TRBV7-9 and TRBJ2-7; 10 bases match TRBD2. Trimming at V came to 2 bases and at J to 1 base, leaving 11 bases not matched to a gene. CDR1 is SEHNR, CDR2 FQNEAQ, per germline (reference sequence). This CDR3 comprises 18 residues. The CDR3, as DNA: TGTGCCAGCAGCTTACGGGGACAGTGGACTAGCGGATCCTACGAGCAGTACTTC. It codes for CASSLRGQWTSGSYEQYF.

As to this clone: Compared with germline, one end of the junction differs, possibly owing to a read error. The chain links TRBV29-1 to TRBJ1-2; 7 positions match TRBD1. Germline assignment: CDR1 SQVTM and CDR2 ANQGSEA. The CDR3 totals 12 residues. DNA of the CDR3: TGCAGCATTGACAGGGTAGGCTATGGCTACACCTTC. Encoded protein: CSIDRVGYGYTF.

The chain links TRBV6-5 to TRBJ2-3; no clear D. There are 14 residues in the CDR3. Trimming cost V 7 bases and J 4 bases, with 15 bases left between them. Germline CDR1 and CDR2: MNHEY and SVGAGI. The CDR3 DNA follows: TGTGCCAGCACGTCACGGGTAGCATCAGATACGCAGTATTTT. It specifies CASTSRVASDTQYF.

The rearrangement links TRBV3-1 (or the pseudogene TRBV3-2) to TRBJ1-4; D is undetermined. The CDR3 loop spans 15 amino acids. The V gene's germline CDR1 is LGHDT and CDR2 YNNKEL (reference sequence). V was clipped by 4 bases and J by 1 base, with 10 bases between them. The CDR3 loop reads CASSPLTGTNEKLFF. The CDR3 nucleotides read TGTGCCAGCAGCCCTCTGACGGGAACTAATGAAAAACTGTTTTTT.

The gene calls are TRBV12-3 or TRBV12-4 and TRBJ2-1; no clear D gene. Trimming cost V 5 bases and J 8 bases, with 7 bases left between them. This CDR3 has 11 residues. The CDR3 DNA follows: TGTGCCAGCAGTGGCTCGTATGAGCAGTTCTTC. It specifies CASSGSYEQFF.

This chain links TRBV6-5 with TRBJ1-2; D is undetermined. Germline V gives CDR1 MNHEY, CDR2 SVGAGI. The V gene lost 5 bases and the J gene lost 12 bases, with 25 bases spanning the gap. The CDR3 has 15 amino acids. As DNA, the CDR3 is TGTGCCAGCAGTCCAATGGCAGCCTTTGTCGGGGTTAACACCTTC. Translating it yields CASSPMAAFVGVNTF.

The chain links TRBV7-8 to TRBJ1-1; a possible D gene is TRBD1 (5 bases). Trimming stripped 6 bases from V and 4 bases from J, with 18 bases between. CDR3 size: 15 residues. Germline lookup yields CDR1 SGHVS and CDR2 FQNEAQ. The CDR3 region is CASSWSGTGSTEAFF. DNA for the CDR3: TGTGCCAGCAGTTGGTCCGGGACCGGGAGCACTGAAGCTTTCTTT.

CDR3 nucleotides: TGTGCCAGTAGTCCGTGGACAGGCAGGAATTCACCCCTCCACTTT. Protein: CASSPWTGRNSPLHF. J is TRBJ1-6 and V is TRBV19; 7 bases agree with TRBD1. Trimming removed 5 bases from V and 7 bases from J; junction bases left unmatched: 8. This CDR3 spans 15 amino acids. Germline V gene data show CDR1 as LNHDA and CDR2 as SQIVND (reference sequence).

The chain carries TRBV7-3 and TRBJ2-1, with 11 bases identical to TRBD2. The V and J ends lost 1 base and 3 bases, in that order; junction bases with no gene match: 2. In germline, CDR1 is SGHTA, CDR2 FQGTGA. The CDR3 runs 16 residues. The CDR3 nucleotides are TGTGCCAGCAGCTTAAGAGGGACTAGCGGCTACAATGAGCAGTTCTTC. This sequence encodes CASSLRGTSGYNEQFF.

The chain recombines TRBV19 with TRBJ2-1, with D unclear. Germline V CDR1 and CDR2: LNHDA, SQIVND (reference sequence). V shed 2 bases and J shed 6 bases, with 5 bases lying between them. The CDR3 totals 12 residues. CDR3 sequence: CASSIFGNEQFF. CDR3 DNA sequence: TGTGCCAGTAGTATATTTGGCAATGAGCAGTTCTTC.

The DNA of the CDR3 is TGTGCCAGCAGCCCGGCAGGGGGCTATGGCTACACCTTC. Its protein product is CASSPAGGYGYTF. The rearrangement uses TRBV5-8 and TRBJ1-2; 7 bases map to TRBD1. The V gene end was trimmed by 4 bases and the J gene end by 4 bases; junction bases not matched to a gene: 4. This CDR3 region has 13 residues. CDR1 and CDR2 (germline): SGHTS, YDEGEE.

DNA of the CDR3: TGTGCCAGCAGCTTGGCCGGCTCCGGCTCCTACGAGCAGTACTTC. Residues: CASSLAGSGSYEQYF. The gene calls are TRBV5-4 and TRBJ2-7; D remains unclear. V lost 0 bases, J lost 0 bases, and 10 bases lay in between. Germline V gene sequence: CDR1 SGHNT, CDR2 YYREEE (reference sequence). The CDR3 has 15 amino acids.

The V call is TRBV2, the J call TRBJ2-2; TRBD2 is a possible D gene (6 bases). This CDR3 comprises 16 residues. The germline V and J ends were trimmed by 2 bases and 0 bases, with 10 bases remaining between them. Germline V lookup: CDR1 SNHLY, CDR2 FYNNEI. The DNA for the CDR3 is TGTGCCAGCAGTGAACAGGGACTGACGAACACCGGGGAGCTGTTTTTT. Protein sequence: CASSEQGLTNTGELFF. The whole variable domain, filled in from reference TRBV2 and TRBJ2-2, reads EPEVTQTPSHQVTQMGQEVILRCVPISNHLYFYWYRQILGQKVEFLVSFYNNEISEKSEIFDDQFSVERPDGSNFTLKIRSTKLEDSAMYFCASSEQGLTNTGELFFGEGSRLTVL.

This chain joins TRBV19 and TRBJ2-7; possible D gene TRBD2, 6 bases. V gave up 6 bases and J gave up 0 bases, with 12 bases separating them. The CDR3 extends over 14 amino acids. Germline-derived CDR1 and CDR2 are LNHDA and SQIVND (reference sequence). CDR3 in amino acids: CASRKGLSSYEQYF. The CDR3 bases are TGTGCCAGTAGAAAGGGACTTAGCTCCTACGAGCAGTACTTC.

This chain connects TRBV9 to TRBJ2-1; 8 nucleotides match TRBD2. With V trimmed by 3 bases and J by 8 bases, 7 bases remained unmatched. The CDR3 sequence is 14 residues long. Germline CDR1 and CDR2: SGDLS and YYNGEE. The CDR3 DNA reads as TGTGCCAGCAGCGAGGGACTAGTACGGCATGAGCAGTTCTTC. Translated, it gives CASSEGLVRHEQFF.

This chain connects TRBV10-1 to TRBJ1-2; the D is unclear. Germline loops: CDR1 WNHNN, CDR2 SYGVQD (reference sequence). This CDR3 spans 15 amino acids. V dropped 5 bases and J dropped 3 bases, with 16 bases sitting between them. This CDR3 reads CASSPGIGLDYGYTF. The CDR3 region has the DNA TGCGCCAGCAGTCCCGGGATTGGTCTGGACTATGGCTACACCTTC.

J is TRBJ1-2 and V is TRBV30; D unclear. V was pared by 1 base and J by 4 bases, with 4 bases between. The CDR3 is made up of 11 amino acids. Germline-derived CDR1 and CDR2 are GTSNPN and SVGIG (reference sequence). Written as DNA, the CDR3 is TGTGCCTGGAGTGGGGGCTATGGCTACACCTTC. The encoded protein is CAWSGGYGYTF.

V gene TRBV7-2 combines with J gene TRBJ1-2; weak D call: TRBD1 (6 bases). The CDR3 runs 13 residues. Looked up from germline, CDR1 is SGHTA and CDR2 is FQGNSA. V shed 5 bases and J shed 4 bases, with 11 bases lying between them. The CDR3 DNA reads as TGTGCCAGCAGCCCAGCAGGGGTCTATGGCTACACCTTC. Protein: CASSPAGVYGYTF.

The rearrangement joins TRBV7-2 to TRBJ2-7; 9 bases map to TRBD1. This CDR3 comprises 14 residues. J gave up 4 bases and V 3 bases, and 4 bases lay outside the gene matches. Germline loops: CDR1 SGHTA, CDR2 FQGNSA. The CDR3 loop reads CASSLTGGSYEQYF. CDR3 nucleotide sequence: TGTGCCAGCAGCTTGACAGGGGGTTCATACGAGCAGTACTTC.

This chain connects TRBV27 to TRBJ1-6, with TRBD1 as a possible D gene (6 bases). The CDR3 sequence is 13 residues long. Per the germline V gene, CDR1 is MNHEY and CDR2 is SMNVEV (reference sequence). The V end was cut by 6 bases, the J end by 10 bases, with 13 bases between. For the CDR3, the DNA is TGTGCCAGCAGCTTGACAGGCGTCTCACCCCTCCACTTT. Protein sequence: CASSLTGVSPLHF.

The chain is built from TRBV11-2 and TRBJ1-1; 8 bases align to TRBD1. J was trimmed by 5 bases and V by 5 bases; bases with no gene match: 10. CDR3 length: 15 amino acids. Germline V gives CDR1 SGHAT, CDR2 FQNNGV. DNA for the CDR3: TGTGCCAGCAGCCAAACCCGGACAGGGATAACTGAAGCTTTCTTT. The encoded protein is CASSQTRTGITEAFF.